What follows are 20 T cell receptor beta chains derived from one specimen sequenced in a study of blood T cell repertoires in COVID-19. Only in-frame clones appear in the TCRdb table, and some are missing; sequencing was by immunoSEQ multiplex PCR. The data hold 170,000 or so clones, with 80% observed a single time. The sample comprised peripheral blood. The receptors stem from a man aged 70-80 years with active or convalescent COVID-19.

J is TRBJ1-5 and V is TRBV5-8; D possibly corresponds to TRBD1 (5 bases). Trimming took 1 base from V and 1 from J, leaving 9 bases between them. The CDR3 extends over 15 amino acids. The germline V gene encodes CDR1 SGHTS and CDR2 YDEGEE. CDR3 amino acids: CASSLYRGSNQPQHF. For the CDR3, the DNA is TGTGCCAGCAGCTTGTATAGGGGAAGCAATCAGCCCCAGCATTTT.

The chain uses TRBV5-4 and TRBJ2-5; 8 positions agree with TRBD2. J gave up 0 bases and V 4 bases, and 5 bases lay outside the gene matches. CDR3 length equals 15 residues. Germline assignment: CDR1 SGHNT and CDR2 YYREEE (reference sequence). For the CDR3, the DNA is TGTGCCAGCAGCACCCGGGGGGGTCACCAAGAGACCCAGTACTTC. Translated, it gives CASSTRGGHQETQYF.

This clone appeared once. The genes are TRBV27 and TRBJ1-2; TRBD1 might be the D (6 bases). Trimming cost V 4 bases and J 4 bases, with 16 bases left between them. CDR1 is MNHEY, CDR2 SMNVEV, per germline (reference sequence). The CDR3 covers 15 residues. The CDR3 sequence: CASSYSAGEIYGYTF. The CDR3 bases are TGTGCCAGCAGTTACTCGGCAGGGGAAATCTATGGCTACACCTTC.

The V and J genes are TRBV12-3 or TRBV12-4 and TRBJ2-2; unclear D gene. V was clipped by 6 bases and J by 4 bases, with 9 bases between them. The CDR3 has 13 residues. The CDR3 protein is CASSLRSTGELFF. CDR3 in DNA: TGTGCCAGCAGCCTCCGGAGCACCGGGGAGCTGTTTTTT.

The CDR3 DNA follows: TGTGCCAGCAGCTTAGATGGGTTGTCGAGGACTGAAGCTTTCTTT. As protein: CASSLDGLSRTEAFF. The gene calls are TRBV7-9 and TRBJ1-1; D is undetermined. The V gene lost 1 base and the J gene lost 5 bases, with 14 bases spanning the gap. Germline V lookup: CDR1 SEHNR, CDR2 FQNEAQ (reference sequence). The CDR3 runs to 15 residues.

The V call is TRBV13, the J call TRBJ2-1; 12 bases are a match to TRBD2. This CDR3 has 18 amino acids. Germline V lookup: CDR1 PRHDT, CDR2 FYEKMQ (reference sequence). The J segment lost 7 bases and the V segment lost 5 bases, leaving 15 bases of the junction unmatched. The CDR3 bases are TGTGCCAGCAGCGAGACTAGCGGGGGCCAGGGTTCGCAAAATGAGCAGTTCTTC. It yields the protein CASSETSGGQGSQNEQFF. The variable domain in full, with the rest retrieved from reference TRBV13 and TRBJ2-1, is AAGVIQSPRHLIKEKRETATLKCYPIPRHDTVYWYQQGPGQDPQFLISFYEKMQSDKGSIPDRFSAQQFSDYHSELNMSSLELGDSALYFCASSETSGGQGSQNEQFFGPGTRLTVL.

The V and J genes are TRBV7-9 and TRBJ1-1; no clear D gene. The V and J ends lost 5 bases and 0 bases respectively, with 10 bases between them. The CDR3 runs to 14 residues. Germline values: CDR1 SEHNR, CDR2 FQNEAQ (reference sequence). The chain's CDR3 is CASSEQILNTEAFF. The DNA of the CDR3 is TGTGCCAGCAGCGAACAGATCTTGAACACTGAAGCTTTCTTT.

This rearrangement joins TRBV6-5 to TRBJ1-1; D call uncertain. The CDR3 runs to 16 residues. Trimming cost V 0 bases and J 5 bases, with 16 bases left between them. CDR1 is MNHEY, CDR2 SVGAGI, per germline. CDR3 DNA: TGTGCCAGCAGTTACTCGATAGAAATCGGCGGGACTGAAGCTTTCTTT. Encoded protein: CASSYSIEIGGTEAFF.

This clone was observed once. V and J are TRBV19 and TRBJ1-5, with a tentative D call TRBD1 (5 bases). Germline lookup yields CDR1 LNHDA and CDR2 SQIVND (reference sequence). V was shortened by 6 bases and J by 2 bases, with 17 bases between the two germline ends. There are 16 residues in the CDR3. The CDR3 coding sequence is TGTGCCAGTAGCCTCGGGGGAAGGGGCGGCAATCAGCCCCAGCATTTT. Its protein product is CASSLGGRGGNQPQHF.

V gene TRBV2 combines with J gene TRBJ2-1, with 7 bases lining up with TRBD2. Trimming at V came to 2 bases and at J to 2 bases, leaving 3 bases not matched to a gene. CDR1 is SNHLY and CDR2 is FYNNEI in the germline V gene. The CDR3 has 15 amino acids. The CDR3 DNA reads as TGTGCCAGCAGTGAAAGTGGGACTACCTACAATGAGCAGTTCTTC. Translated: CASSESGTTYNEQFF.

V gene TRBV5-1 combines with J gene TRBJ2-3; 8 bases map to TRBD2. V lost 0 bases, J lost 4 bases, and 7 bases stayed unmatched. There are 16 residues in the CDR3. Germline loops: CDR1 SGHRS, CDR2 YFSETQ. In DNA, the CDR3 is TGCGCCAGCAGCTTGGCGGGGGCGGGGGGCGCAGATACGCAGTATTTT. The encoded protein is CASSLAGAGGADTQYF.

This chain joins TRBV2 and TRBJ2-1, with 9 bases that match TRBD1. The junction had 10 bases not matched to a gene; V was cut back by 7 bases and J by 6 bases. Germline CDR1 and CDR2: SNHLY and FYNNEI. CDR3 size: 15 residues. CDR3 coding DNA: TGTGCCAGCACCTTCGGGACAGGGTTGCGCAATGAGCAGTTCTTC. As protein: CASTFGTGLRNEQFF.

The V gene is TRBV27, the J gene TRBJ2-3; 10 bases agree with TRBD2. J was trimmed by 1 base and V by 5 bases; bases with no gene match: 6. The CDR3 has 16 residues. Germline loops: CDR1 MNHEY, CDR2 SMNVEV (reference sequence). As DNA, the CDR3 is TGTGCCAGCAGTCCCCGGGGGACTAGCGGCACAGATACGCAGTATTTT. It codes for CASSPRGTSGTDTQYF.

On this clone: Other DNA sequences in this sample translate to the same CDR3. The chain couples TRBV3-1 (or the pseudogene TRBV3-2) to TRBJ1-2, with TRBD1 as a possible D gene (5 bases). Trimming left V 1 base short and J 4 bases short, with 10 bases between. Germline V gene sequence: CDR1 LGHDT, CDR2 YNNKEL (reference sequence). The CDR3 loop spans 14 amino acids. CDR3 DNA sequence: TGTGCCAGCAGCCAAGCAGACAGCTCCTATGGCTACACCTTC. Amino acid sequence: CASSQADSSYGYTF.

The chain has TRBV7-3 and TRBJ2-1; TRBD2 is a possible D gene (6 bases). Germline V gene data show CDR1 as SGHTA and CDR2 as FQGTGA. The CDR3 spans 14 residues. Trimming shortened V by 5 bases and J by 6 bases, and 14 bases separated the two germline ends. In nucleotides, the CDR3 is TGTGCCAGCAGCGCCTTCCGGGGAGGCAATGAGCAGTTCTTC. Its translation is CASSAFRGGNEQFF.

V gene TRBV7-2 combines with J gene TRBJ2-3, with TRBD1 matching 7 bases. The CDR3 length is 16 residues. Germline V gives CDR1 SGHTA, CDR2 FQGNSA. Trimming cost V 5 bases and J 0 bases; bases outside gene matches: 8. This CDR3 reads CASSPSGQTSTDTQYF. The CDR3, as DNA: TGTGCCAGCAGCCCTTCGGGACAGACGAGCACAGATACGCAGTATTTT.

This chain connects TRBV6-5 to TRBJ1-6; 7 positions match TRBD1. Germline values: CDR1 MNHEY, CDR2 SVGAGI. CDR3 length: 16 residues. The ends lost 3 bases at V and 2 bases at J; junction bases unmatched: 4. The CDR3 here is CASSYDRDPYNSPLHF. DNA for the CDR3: TGTGCCAGCAGTTATGACAGGGACCCCTATAATTCACCCCTCCACTTT.

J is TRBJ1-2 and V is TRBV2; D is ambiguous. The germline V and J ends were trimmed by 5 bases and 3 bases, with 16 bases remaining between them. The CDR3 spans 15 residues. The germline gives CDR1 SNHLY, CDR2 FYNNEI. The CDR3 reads CASSWGAPADYGYTF. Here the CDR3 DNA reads TGTGCCAGCAGTTGGGGAGCGCCCGCGGACTATGGCTACACCTTC. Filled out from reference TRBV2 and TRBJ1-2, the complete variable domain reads EPEVTQTPSHQVTQMGQEVILRCVPISNHLYFYWYRQILGQKVEFLVSFYNNEISEKSEIFDDQFSVERPDGSNFTLKIRSTKLEDSAMYFCASSWGAPADYGYTFGSGTRLTVV.

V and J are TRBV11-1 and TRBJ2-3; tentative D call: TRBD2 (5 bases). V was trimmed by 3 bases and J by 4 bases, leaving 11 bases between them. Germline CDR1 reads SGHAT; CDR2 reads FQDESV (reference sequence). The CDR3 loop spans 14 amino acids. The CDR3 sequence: CASSFPGYADTQYF. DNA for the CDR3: TGTGCCAGCAGCTTCCCGGGGTACGCAGATACGCAGTATTTT.

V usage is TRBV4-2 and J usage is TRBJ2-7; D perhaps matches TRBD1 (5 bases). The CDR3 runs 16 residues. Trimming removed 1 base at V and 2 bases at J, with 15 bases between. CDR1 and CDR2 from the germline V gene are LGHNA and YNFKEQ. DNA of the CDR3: TGTGCCAGCAGCCAAGCCGACAGTGACATTACCTACGAGCAGTACTTC. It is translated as CASSQADSDITYEQYF.